This TCR beta chain emerged from a study of T cell responses to AZD1222 COVID-19 vaccine. Germline V gene data show CDR1 as SGHTA and CDR2 as FQGNSA. This CDR3 is built from 14 residues. Between the trimmed V and J ends, which lost 3 bases and 0 bases, there was a span of 6 bases. Concerning this clone: No antigen is known for it. Within the sample, other DNA sequences also encode this same CDR3.

Study outcomes and limitations: Spike regions recognized by vaccine-associated CD4 TCRs spanned the protein, led by 160-218 and 743-854. Donors were chiefly white British, with a greater number of females, and clonal diversity was perhaps underestimated. Recipients of AZD1222 seropositive at baseline numbered only five or six. Per reports, nearly half of all spike-specific TCRs target regions that are unmutated in variants.

Libraries were prepared by immunoSEQ multiplex PCR; TCRdb keeps only in-frame clonotypes and omits some of them. The sample shows more than 95,000 clones, approximately 88% of them seen only once. This specimen was peripheral blood, taken on day 0 of AZD1222 vaccination. This clonotype was sampled from an adult in good health. V gene TRBV7-2 combines with J gene TRBJ1-3; D gene ambiguous. The chain's CDR3 is CASSLGISGNTIYF. In DNA, the CDR3 is TGTGCCAGCAGCTTGGGAATCTCTGGAAACACCATATATTTT.